The clone carrying this T cell receptor beta chain was counted at least ten times. The antigen is not known. Orbital computed tomography and thyroid ultrasound, together with serum TRAb and thyroxine and clinical symptoms, were used for diagnoses. Researchers took RNA transcripts and amplified the TCR beta CDR3 regions from them. With the HTBI primer set, the TCR CDR3 went through a first round of RT-PCR. TCRdb passed the multiplex PCR reads through MiXCR, listing each CDR3 protein once. The sample includes around 530,000 distinct CDR3 sequences, over 15% seen only once; the top ten take approximately 15%. The entry originates in a study of T cells in Graves' hyperthyroidism and ophthalmopathy. Study-level points and caveats: A median roughly 6.6 months before onset, the model predicted ophthalmopathy. Patients with ophthalmopathy were separated from those with stable hyperthyroidism by a 13 V-J model.

Germline CDR1 reads SNHLY; CDR2 reads FYNNEI. J was trimmed by 0 bases and V by 6 bases; bases with no gene match: 6. The CDR3 is 16 amino acids. The receptor was derived from a woman aged 18-29 years with Graves' ophthalmopathy. The rearrangement joins TRBV2 to TRBJ1-3, with TRBD1 matching over 9 bases. Specimen: blood. The CDR3 protein is CASRAGTGRSGNTIYF. The CDR3 region has the DNA TGTGCCAGCAGGGCCGGGACAGGGCGCTCTGGAAACACCATATATTTT.